This T cell receptor beta chain was sequenced for a study of blood T cells in healthy people across ages. This clonotype appeared a few times. This CDR3 has 15 residues. CDR1 and CDR2 from the germline V gene are SGHRS and YFSETQ. The ends were cut back, 4 bases at V and 2 bases at J, with 13 bases in the middle. The use of a sample-barcoded 5' primer and a J-beta primer mix characterized a second PCR of roughly 6 to 11 cycles. TCRdb itself ran the 5' RACE reads through MiXCR, one entry per CDR3 protein. The table lists 600,000 to 900,000 distinct CDR3 sequences, about a quarter of them singletons. Separately, the same data were catalogued under a study of T cells of mothers and their children. That source notes: Sample barcodes plus 2-4 random nucleotides came from the M1S primer.

Sequencing input: blood. The receptor's source is a boy under 18 in good health. The V and J genes are TRBV5-1 and TRBJ1-3; unclear D gene. The CDR3 spells CASSRPREAGNTIYF. CDR3 nucleotides: TGCGCCAGCAGCCGCCCCCGGGAAGCTGGAAACACCATATATTTT.